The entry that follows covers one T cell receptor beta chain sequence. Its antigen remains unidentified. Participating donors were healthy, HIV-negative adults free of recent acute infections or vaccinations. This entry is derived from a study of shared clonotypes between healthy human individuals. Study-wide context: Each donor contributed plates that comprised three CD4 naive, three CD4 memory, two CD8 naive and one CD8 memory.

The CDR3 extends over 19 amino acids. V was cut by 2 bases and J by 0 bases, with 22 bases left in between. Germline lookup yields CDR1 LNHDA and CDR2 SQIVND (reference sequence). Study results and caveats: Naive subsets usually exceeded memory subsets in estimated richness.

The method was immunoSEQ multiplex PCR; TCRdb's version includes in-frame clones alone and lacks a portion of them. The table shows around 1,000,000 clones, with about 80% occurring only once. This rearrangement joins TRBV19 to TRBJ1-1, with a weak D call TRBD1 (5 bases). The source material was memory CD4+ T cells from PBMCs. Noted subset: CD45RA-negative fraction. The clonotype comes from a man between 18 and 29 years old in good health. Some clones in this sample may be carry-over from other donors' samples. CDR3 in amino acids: CASSINEGSTSSMNTEAFF. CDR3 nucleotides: TGTGCCAGTAGTATAAATGAGGGGAGCACCTCTAGTATGAACACTGAAGCTTTCTTT. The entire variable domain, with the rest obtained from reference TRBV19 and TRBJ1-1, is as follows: DGGITQSPKYLFRKEGQNVTLSCEQNLNHDAMYWYRQDPGQGLRLIYYSQIVNDFQKGDIAEGYSVSREKKESFPLTVTSAQKNPTAFYLCASSINEGSTSSMNTEAFFGQGTRLTVV.